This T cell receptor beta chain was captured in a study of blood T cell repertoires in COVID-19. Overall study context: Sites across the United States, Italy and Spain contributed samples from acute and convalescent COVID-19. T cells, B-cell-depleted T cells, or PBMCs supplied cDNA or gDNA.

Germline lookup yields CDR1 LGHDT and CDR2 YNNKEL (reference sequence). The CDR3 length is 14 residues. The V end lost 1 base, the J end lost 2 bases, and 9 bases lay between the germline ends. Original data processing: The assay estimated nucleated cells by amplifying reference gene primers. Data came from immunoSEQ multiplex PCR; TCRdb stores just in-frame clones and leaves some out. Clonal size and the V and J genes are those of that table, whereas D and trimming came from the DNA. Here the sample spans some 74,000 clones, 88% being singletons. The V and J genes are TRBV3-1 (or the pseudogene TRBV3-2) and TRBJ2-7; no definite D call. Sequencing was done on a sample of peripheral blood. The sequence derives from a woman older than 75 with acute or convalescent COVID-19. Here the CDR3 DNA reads TGTGCCAGCAGCCAAGTCACTTCCCCCTACGAGCAGTACTTC. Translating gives CASSQVTSPYEQYF.